The rows below give T cell receptor beta chains drawn from one sample of a study of shared T cell receptors in the human thymus. Data came from immunoSEQ multiplex PCR; TCRdb stores just in-frame clones and leaves some out. The table has hundreds of thousands of clones, approximately 87% seen once. This sample also belongs to another study, concerning human thymus T cells.

What was sequenced was thymocytes. These receptors were obtained from a boy younger than two with a congenital heart defect. CDR3s leave out the opening cysteine and the closing phenylalanine or tryptophan. The order of the fields is CDR3 length, V gene, CDR3 protein.

cdr3_length: 16; v_call: TRBV11-2; cdr3_aa: ASSPRTSGSISTDTQY
cdr3_length: 13; v_call: TRBV29-1; cdr3_aa: SVAGQGESDYGYT
cdr3_length: 16; v_call: TRBV2; cdr3_aa: ASSAQRRGDRGAQPQH
cdr3_length: 16; v_call: TRBV4-3; cdr3_aa: ASSQEFRTRAGSDTQY
cdr3_length: 11; v_call: TRBV5-1; cdr3_aa: ASSLGQGYQQF
cdr3_length: 9; v_call: TRBV5-1; cdr3_aa: ASSLVYAGY
cdr3_length: 20; v_call: TRBV7-6; cdr3_aa: ASSLSPARDPGRLNGNQPQH
cdr3_length: 13; v_call: TRBV30; cdr3_aa: AWSVQRLPTGELF
cdr3_length: 15; v_call: TRBV28; cdr3_aa: ASSLRGGIHSNQPQH
cdr3_length: 17; v_call: TRBV4-3; cdr3_aa: ASSQDLGLLGTAEETQY
cdr3_length: 12; v_call: TRBV19; cdr3_aa: ASRPWTGTGEQY
cdr3_length: 14; v_call: TRBV9; cdr3_aa: ASSVESREGADEQF
cdr3_length: 17; v_call: TRBV5-4; cdr3_aa: ASSLPTPTEYSTPDTQY
cdr3_length: 14; v_call: TRBV14; cdr3_aa: ASSQGTGLRNTEAF
cdr3_length: 10; v_call: TRBV2; cdr3_aa: ASSALNTEAF
cdr3_length: 14; v_call: TRBV5-1; cdr3_aa: ASLPQSGQGGNEQF
cdr3_length: 14; v_call: TRBV2; cdr3_aa: ASLLGASGDGETQY
cdr3_length: 13; v_call: TRBV19; cdr3_aa: ASKTPGTVNEKLF
cdr3_length: 14; v_call: TRBV10-3; cdr3_aa: AIRQTTSGTWREQF
cdr3_length: 9; v_call: TRBV14; cdr3_aa: ASSQGGGAL
cdr3_length: 14; v_call: TRBV18; cdr3_aa: ASSPTGRDLGPEQY
cdr3_length: 11; v_call: TRBV11-2; cdr3_aa: ASSFRGFYGYT
cdr3_length: 13; v_call: TRBV18; cdr3_aa: ASSPSTGGDQPQH
cdr3_length: 9; v_call: TRBV10-3; cdr3_aa: AIKGQGTIY
cdr3_length: 12; v_call: TRBV12-5; cdr3_aa: ASGRKDRVHEQY
cdr3_length: 16; v_call: TRBV5-5; cdr3_aa: ASSFGSETRLYTGELF
cdr3_length: 13; v_call: TRBV15; cdr3_aa: ATSTRAGGREKLF
cdr3_length: 15; v_call: TRBV7-9; cdr3_aa: ASSLAGRGSSTDTQY
cdr3_length: 17; v_call: TRBV4-3; cdr3_aa: ASSPDGLLAGDPQETQY
cdr3_length: 11; v_call: TRBV4-2; cdr3_aa: ASRRTPFHTQY
cdr3_length: 12; v_call: TRBV7-6; cdr3_aa: ASSERGRGTEAF
cdr3_length: 14; v_call: TRBV5-6; cdr3_aa: ASSGLNPARTDTQY
cdr3_length: 13; v_call: TRBV6-5; cdr3_aa: ASRPTGRSNQPQH
cdr3_length: 20; v_call: TRBV5-1; cdr3_aa: ASGNRTGSLDRTLLPLYGYT
cdr3_length: 12; v_call: TRBV5-8; cdr3_aa: ASSFVQFRSPLH
cdr3_length: 13; v_call: TRBV23-1; cdr3_aa: ASSQYQGSGTEAF
cdr3_length: 12; v_call: TRBV10-2; cdr3_aa: ASRGQAHNYGYT
cdr3_length: 18; v_call: TRBV4-3; cdr3_aa: ASSQEPTKETGGRNQPQH
cdr3_length: 16; v_call: TRBV27; cdr3_aa: ASSRGLAGGVCDNEQF
cdr3_length: 15; v_call: TRBV15; cdr3_aa: ATSPKQRPGTSYEQY
cdr3_length: 11; v_call: TRBV18; cdr3_aa: ASSLQVANVLT
cdr3_length: 13; v_call: TRBV7-6; cdr3_aa: ASSAILAERYEQY
cdr3_length: 14; v_call: TRBV9; cdr3_aa: ASSAFDGGPNNEQF